The T cell receptor (beta chain) described here comes from a study of CD8 T cells in Susac syndrome (dated by TCRdb to 2018 to 2020). For the wider study: Whether CD8+ T cell activation and differentiation in Susac syndrome was antigen driven was tested using repertoire sequencing.

Overall study results and their limits: The study acknowledged that relatively few individuals were included in the TCR sequencing and HLA analysis.

Peripheral blood CD8+ and CD4+ T cells from healthy donors, Susac syndrome patients and multiple sclerosis patients were profiled by high-throughput TCR beta sequencing. Multiple sclerosis controls were treatment-naive patients with stable or active relapsing-remitting disease fulfilling revised McDonald criteria. Bulk CD8+ and CD4+ T cells were purified magnetically by negative isolation, whereas CD8+ TEMRA cells were enriched by FACS. Blood was drawn into EDTA tubes, processed within 24 hours, and PBMCs were isolated by density gradient centrifugation. PBMCs intended for TCR sequencing were frozen in liquid nitrogen and were later thawed in a 37 degrees C water bath. The sorted or isolated CD4+, CD8+ and CD8+ TEMRA cells had a purity of 90% or higher. CDR1 and CDR2 are read off the germline V gene as MNHNS and SASEGT. The CDR3 covers 13 residues, taking in both the cysteine and the phenylalanine. The entry retains the CDR3 DNA only, 39 bases that are in frame from base 1. The trim is 6 bases for V and 4 bases for J, with a gap of 12 bases between the germline ends.

RNA was extracted using the RNeasy kit, and roughly 0.5 to 1 ug of the RNA was reverse transcribed with random hexamers. The immunoSEQ multiplex PCR assay, which covers 54 Vbeta and 13 Jbeta segments, was used to amplify TCR beta CDR3 regions. PCR amplification bias was corrected by using a synthetic template baseline for primer optimization and computational correction. Turning to the authors' computational methods: Reads were assigned to V, D and J genes according to IMGT and analyzed in immunoSEQ Analyzer, with only productive sequences retained. To calculate clonality, Shannon entropy was normalized by log2 of the number of productive unique sequences and then subtracted from one. For each patient and control, public and private clones were evaluated within the 100 most prevalent clones. A clone was defined as Susac-specific if it was absent from the healthy and MS cohorts, from some 1,100 published viral clones and from other ImmuneACCESS disease sequences. TCRdb applied fastp at Q25 and MiXCR to the public reads, then kept only in-frame beta chains. Every distinct CDR3 protein forms one entry, paired with its most common genes and DNA. Clone size and V and J calls follow TCRdb, not the original study. The sample profile shows 100,000 to 150,000 distinct CDR3 sequences; 94% of them were found once. The ten most abundant clones make up 0.095% to 0.15% of the sample.

As for this clonotype: There is no known antigen for this receptor. No base qualities exist here, and no much larger clone lies one base off it.

The clonotype was recovered from a human donor with multiple sclerosis. Recombination linked TRBV6-1 to TRBJ2-5; a tentative D call is TRBD2 (7 bases match). The material sequenced was CD4+ T cells from PBMCs. CDR3 sequence: CASSFRGGETQYF. Here is the DNA: TGTGCCAGCAGCTTTAGGGGGGGAGAGACCCAGTACTTC.